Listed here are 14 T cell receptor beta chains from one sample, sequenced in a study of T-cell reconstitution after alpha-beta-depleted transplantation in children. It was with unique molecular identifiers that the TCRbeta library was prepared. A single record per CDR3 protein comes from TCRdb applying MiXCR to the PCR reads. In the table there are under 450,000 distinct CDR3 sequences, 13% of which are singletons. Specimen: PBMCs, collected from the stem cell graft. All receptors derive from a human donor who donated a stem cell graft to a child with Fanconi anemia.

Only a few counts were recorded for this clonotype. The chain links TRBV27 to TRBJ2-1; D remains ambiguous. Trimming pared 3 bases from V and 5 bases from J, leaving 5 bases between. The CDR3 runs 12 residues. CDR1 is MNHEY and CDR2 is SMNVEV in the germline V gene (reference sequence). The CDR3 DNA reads TGTGCCAGCAGTTTTACAGACAATGAGCAGTTCTTC. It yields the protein CASSFTDNEQFF.

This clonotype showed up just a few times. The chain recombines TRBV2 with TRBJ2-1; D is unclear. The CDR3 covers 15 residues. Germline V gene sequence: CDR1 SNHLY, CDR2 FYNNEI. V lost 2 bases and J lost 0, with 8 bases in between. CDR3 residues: CASSELMSSYNEQFF. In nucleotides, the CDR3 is TGTGCCAGCAGTGAACTGATGAGCTCCTACAATGAGCAGTTCTTC.

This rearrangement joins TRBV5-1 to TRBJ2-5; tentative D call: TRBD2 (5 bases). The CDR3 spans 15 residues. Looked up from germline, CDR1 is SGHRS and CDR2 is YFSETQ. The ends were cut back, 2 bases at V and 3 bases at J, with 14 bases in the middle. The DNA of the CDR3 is TGCGCCAGCAGCTTAGAGGGCCTCGACGAAGAGACCCAGTACTTC. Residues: CASSLEGLDEETQYF.

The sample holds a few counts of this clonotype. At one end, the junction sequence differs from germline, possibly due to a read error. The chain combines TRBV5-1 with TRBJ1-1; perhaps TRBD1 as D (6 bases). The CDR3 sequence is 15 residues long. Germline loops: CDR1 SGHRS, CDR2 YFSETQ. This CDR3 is CASSLVGGGNTEAFF. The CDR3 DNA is TGTGCCAGCAGTTTAGTAGGGGGAGGGAACACTGAAGCTTTCTTT.

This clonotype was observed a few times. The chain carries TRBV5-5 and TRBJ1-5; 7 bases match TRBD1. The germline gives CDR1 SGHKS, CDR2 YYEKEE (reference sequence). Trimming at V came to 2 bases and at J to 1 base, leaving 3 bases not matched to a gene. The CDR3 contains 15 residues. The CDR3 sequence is CASSFRDRSNQPQHF. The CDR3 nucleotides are TGTGCCAGCAGCTTTAGGGACAGAAGCAATCAGCCCCAGCATTTT. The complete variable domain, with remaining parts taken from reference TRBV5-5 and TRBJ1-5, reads DAGVTQSPTHLIKTRGQQVTLRCSPISGHKSVSWYQQVLGQGPQFIFQYYEKEERGRGNFPDRFSARQFPNYSSELNVNALLLGDSALYLCASSFRDRSNQPQHFGDGTRLSIL.

The DNA of the CDR3 is TGTGCCAGCAACACGGCGTCCGAGCAGTTCTTC. Amino acids: CASNTASEQFF. The J gene is TRBJ2-1, the V gene TRBV28; no clear D gene. CDR1 and CDR2 from the germline V gene are MDHEN and SYDVKM. This CDR3 has 11 residues. With 7 bases removed from V and 10 bases from J, the gap between germline ends came to 11 bases.

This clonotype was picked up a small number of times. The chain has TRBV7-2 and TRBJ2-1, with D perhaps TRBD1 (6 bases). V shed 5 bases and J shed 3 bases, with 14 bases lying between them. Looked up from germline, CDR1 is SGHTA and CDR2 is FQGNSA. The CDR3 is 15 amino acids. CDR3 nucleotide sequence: TGTGCCAGCAGCCCCCGGACAGCGAGCTACAATGAGCAGTTCTTC. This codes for CASSPRTASYNEQFF.

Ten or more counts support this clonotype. Written as DNA, the CDR3 is TGTGCCAGCAGCAAATTGAACAGGACATACAAGAATATCAATGAGCAGTTCTTC. It is translated as CASSKLNRTYKNINEQFF. The rearrangement links TRBV21-1 to TRBJ2-1; the D segment call TRBD1 is taken from the table without a DNA check. TRBV21-1 is given as a pseudogene. The CDR3 is 18 residues long.

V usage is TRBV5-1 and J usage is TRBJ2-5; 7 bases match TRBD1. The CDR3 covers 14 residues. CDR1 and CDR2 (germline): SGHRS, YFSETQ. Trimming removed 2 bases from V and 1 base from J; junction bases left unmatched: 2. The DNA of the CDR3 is TGCGCCAGCAGCTTTGCAGGGGGCCAAGAGACCCAGTACTTC. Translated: CASSFAGGQETQYF.

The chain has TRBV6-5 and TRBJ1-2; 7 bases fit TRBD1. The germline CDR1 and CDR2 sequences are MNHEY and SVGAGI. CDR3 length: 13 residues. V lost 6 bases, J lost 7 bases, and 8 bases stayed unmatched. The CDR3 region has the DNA TGTGCCAGCAGACGACAGGGTATCAGTGGCTACACCTTC. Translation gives CASRRQGISGYTF.

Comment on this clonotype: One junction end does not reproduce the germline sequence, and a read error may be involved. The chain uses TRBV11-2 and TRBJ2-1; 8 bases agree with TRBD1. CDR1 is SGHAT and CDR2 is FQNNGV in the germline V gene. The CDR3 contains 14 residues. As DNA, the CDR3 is TGTGCCAGCAGCCCCGTGCGGGACAGGTTGTTCCGGCTCTTC. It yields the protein CASSPVRDRLFRLF.

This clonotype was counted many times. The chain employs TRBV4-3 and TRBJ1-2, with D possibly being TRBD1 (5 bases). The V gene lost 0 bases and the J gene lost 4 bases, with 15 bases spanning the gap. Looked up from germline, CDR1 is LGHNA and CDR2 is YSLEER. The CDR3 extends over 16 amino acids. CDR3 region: CASSQDGQGGPYGYTF. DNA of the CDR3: TGCGCCAGCAGCCAAGATGGGCAGGGAGGACCCTATGGCTACACCTTC.

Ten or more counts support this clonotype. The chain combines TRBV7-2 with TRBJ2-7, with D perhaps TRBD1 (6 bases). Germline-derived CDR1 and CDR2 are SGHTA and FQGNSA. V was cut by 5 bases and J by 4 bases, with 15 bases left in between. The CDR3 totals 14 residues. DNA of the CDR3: TGTGCCAGCAGCCCCGGACAGCGTGGGTACGAGCAGTACTTC. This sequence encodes CASSPGQRGYEQYF.

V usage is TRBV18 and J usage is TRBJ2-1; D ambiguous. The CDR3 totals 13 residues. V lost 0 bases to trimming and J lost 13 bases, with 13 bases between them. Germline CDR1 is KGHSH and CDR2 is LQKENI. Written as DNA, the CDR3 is TGTGCCAGCTCACCACCGGCCAGACCCGTACAGTTCTTC. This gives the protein CASSPPARPVQFF.